The TCR beta chain under discussion was sequenced for a study of beta chain features in type 1 diabetes. Study-wide results and limits: Patients with Type 1 diabetes showed moderately but significantly shorter TCRB CDR3s in all four CD4+ subsets.

This clone was counted between two and nine times. Its antigen is unknown. The authors reverse transcribed all of the isolated RNA, so sequencing captured expressed TCRB transcripts. The read count averaged about 3.6 million across naive, central memory and regulatory T cell samples. Repertoires were generated with immunoSEQ multiplex PCR, while TCRdb's copy carries only in-frame clones and drops some. The repertoire has 630,000 or so clones, roughly 13% of them found once; the top ten carry 0.03% to 0.04%. From germline, CDR1 is MGHDK and CDR2 SYGVNS. The CDR3 loop spans 15 amino acids. V shed 1 base and J 3 bases; nucleotides not matched to a gene: 6.

The chain joins TRBV25-1 to TRBJ2-7; TRBD2 matches 7 bases. This TCR derives from a man younger than 35 with type 1 diabetes. Input material: naive CD4+ T cells from blood. Here the CDR3 reads CASSESETSFYEQYF. The CDR3, as DNA: TGTGCCAGCAGTGAATCGGAGACTAGCTTCTACGAGCAGTACTTC.